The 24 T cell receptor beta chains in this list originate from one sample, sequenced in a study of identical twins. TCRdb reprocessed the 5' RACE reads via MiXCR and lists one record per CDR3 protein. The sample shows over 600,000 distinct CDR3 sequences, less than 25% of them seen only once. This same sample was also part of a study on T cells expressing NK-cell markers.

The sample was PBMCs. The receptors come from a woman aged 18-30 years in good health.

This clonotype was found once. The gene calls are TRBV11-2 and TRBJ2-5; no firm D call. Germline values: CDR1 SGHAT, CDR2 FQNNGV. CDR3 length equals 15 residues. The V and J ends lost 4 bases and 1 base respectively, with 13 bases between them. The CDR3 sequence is CASSSMAATQETQYF. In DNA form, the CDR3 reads TGTGCCAGCAGCTCGATGGCGGCTACCCAAGAGACCCAGTACTTC.

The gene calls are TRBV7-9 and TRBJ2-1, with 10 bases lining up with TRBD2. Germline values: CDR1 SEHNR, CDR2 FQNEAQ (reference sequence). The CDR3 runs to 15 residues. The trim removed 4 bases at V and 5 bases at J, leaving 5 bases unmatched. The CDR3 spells CASSYGTSVNNEQFF. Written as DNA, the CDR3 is TGTGCCAGCAGCTACGGGACTAGCGTTAACAATGAGCAGTTCTTC.

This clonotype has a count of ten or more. The DNA for the CDR3 is TGTGCCAGCAGAACGGTGCTCCCCGCCGATGAGCAGTTCTTC. Protein product: CASRTVLPADEQFF. J is TRBJ2-1 and V is TRBV7-9, with no clear D. Trimming shortened V by 6 bases and J by 8 bases, and 17 bases separated the two germline ends. The CDR3 is 14 residues long. The germline V gene encodes CDR1 SEHNR and CDR2 FQNEAQ (reference sequence).

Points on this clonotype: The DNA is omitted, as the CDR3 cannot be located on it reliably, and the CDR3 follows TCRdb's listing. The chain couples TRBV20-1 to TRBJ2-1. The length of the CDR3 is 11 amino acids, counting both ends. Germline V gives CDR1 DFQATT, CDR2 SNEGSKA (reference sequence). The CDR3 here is CSTSVYNEQFF.

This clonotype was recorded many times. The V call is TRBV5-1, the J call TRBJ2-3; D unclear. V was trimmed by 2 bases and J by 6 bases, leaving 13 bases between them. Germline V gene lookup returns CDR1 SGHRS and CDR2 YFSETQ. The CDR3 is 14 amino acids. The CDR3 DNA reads TGCGCCAGCAGCTTCCACGACTCCTTGGATACGCAGTATTTT. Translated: CASSFHDSLDTQYF.

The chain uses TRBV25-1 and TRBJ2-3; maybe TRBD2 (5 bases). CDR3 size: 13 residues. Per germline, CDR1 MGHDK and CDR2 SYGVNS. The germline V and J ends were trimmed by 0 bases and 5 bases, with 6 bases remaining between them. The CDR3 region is CASSEYEGDTQYF. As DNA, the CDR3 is TGTGCCAGCAGTGAATATGAGGGAGATACGCAGTATTTT.

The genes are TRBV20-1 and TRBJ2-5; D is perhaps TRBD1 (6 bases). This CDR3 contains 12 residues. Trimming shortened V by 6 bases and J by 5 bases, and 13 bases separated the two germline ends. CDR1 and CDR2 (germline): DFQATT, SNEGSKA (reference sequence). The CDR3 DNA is TGCAGTGCCGAGGGGGATGGGGAGACCCAGTACTTC. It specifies CSAEGDGETQYF.

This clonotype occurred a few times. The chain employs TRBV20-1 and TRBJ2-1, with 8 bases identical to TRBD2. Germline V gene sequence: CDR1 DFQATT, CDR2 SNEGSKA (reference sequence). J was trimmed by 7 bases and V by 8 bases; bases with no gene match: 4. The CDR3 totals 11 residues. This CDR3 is CSPIAGNEQFF. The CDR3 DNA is TGCAGTCCCATAGCGGGAAATGAGCAGTTCTTC.

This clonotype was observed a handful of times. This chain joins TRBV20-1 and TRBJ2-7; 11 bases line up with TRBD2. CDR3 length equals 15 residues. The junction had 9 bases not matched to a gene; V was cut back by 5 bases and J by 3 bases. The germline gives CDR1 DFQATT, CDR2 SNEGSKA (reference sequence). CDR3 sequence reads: CSAPMRGTSGYEQYF. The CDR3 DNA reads TGCAGTGCTCCTATGAGGGGGACTAGCGGCTACGAGCAGTACTTC.

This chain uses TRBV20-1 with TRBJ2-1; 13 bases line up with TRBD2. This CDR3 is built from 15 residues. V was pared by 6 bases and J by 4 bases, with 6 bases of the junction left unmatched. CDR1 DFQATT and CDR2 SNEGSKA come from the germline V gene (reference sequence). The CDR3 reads CSALKLAGGYNEQFF. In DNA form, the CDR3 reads TGCAGTGCGCTCAAACTAGCGGGAGGGTACAATGAGCAGTTCTTC.

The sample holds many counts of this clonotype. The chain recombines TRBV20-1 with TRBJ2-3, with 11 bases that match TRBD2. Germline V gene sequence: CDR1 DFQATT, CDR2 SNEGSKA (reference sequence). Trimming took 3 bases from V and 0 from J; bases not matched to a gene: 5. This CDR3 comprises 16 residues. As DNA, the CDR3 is TGCAGTGCTAGTTGGAGACTAGCGGGAAGCACAGATACGCAGTATTTT. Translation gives CSASWRLAGSTDTQYF.

CDR3 in DNA: TGTGCCAGCAGTTTCGTATCGTCCTATAATTCACCCCTCCACTTT. Translation gives CASSFVSSYNSPLHF. This rearrangement joins TRBV27 to TRBJ1-6; no clear D gene. Germline CDR1 reads MNHEY; CDR2 reads SMNVEV (reference sequence). The CDR3 sequence is 15 residues long. V lost 3 bases, J lost 1 base, and 7 bases lay in between.

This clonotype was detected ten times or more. CDR3 coding DNA: TGTGCCAGCAGCGTCGGGGATATCTCCTACGAGCAGTACTTC. It codes for CASSVGDISYEQYF. The chain employs TRBV9 and TRBJ2-7; a possible D gene is TRBD2 (5 bases). Germline V gene lookup returns CDR1 SGDLS and CDR2 YYNGEE. V gave up 2 bases and J gave up 0 bases, with 9 bases separating them. This CDR3 has 14 residues.

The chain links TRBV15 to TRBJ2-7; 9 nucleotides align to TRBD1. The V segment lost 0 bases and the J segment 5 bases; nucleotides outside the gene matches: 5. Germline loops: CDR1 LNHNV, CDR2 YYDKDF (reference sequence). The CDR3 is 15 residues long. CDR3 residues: CATSRDRTGVNEQYF. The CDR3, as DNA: TGTGCCACCAGCAGAGACCGGACAGGGGTTAACGAGCAGTACTTC.

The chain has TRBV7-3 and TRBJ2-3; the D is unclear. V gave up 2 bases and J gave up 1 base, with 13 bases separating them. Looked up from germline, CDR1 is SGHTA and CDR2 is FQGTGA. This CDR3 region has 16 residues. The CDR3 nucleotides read TGTGCCAGCAGCTTAGGAGCATCCCCCCGCACAGATACGCAGTATTTT. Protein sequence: CASSLGASPRTDTQYF.

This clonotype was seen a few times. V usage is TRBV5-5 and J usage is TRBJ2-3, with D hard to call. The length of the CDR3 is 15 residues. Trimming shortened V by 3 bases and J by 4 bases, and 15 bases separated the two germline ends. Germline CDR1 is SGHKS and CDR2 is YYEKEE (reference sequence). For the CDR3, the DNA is TGTGCCAGCAGCTACGGGCCCAAAGCCCCAGATACGCAGTATTTT. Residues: CASSYGPKAPDTQYF.

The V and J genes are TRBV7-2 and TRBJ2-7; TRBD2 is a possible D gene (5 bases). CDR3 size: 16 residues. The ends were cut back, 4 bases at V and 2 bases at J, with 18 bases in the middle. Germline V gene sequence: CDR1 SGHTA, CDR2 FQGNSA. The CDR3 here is CASSSGEGSRAYEQYF. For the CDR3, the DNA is TGTGCCAGCAGCTCCGGTGAGGGATCGAGGGCCTACGAGCAGTACTTC.

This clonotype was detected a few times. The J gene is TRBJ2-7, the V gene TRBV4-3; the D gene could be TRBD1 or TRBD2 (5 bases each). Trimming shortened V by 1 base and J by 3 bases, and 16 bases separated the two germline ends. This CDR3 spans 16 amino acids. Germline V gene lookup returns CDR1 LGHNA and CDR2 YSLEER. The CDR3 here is CASSQAYGTAVYEQYF. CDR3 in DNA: TGCGCCAGCAGCCAAGCCTACGGGACGGCCGTCTACGAGCAGTACTTC.

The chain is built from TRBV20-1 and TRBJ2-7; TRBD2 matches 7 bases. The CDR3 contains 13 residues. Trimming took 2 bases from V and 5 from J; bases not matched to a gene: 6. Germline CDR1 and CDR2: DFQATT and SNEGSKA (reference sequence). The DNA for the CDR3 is TGCAGTGCTAGAATAGCGGGTATAAACGAGCAGTACTTC. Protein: CSARIAGINEQYF.

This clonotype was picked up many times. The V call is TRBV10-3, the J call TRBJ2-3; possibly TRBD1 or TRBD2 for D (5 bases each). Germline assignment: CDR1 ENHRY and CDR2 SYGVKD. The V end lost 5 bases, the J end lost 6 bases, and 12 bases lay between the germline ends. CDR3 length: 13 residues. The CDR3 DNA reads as TGTGCCATCAGTCGGGACCGCGGGGATACGCAGTATTTT. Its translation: CAISRDRGDTQYF.

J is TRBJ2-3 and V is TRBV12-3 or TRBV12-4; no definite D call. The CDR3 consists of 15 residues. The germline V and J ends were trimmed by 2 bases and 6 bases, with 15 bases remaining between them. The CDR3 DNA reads TGTGCCAGCAGTTTAAGAGCGACCTTGCTGGATACGCAGTATTTT. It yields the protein CASSLRATLLDTQYF.

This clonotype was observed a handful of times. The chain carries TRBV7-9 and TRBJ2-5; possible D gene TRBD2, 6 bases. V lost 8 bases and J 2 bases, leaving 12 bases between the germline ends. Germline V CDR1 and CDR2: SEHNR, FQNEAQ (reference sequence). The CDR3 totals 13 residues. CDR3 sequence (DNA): TGTGCCAGCCGCGGGAATGGGCAAGAGACCCAGTACTTC. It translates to CASRGNGQETQYF.

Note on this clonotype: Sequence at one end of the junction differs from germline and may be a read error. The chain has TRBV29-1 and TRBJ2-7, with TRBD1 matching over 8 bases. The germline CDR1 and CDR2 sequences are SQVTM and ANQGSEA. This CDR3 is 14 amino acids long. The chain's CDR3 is CSAELPGTGREQYF. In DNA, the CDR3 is TGCAGCGCTGAACTCCCGGGGACAGGACGCGAGCAGTACTTC.

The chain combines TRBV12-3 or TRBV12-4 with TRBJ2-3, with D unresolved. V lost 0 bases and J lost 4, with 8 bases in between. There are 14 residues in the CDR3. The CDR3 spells CASSLAPIADTQYF. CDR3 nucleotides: TGTGCCAGCAGTTTAGCCCCGATCGCAGATACGCAGTATTTT.